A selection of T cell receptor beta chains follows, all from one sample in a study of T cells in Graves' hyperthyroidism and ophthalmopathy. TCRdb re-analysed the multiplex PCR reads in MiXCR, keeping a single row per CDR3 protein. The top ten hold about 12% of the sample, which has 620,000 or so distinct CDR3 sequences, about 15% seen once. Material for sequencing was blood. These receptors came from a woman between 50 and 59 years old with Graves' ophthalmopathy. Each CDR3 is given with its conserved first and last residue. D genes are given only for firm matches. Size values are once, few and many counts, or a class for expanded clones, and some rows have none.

CASSKKLGGHQPQHF,TGTGCCAGCAGCAAGAAGTTGGGCGGGCATCAGCCCCAGCATTTT,.,TRBJ1-5,15,TRBV7-2,many
CASSLTQDTDTQYF,TGTGCCAGCAGCTTAACTCAGGACACAGATACGCAGTATTTT,.,TRBJ2-3,14,TRBV7-3,few
CASGGNSNQPQHF,TGTGCCAGCGGGGGAAATAGCAATCAGCCCCAGCATTTT,.,TRBJ1-5,13,TRBV6-1,few
CASSQPGERTEAFF,TGTGCCAGCAGCCAACCTGGGGAACGCACTGAAGCTTTCTTT,.,TRBJ1-1,14,TRBV3-1,many
CASIGTSGAYNEQFF,TGTGCCAGCATCGGGACTAGCGGGGCATACAATGAGCAGTTCTTC,TRBD2,TRBJ2-1,15,TRBV13,.
CAISEVGEREKLFF,TGTGCCATCAGTGAGGTCGGGGAAAGGGAAAAACTGTTTTTT,.,TRBJ1-4,14,TRBV10-3,few
CSARGGFF,TGCAGTGCCCGTGGGGGGTTCTTC,.,TRBJ2-1,8,TRBV20-1,few
CSASGLAQRHTDTQYF,TGCAGTGCTAGCGGACTAGCGCAAAGGCACACAGATACGCAGTATTTT,TRBD2,TRBJ2-3,16,TRBV20-1,many
CASSVESGRSAYEQYF,TGTGCCAGCAGCGTAGAGAGCGGGAGAAGCGCCTACGAGCAGTACTTC,TRBD2,TRBJ2-7,16,TRBV9,many
CTTSKDRAKTQYF,TGTACCACCAGCAAAGACAGGGCGAAGACCCAGTACTTC,TRBD1,TRBJ2-5,13,TRBV15,.
CAWTGLRVDGYTF,TGTGCCTGGACAGGATTACGGGTTGATGGCTACACCTTC,.,TRBJ1-2,13,TRBV30,.
CASSGVAGGMDNEQFF,TGTGCCAGCAGCGGGGTAGCGGGAGGGATGGACAATGAGCAGTTCTTC,TRBD2,TRBJ2-1,16,TRBV5-4,.
CASSPPLAGGTDTQYF,TGTGCCAGCAGTCCTCCCTTAGCGGGAGGCACAGATACGCAGTATTTT,TRBD2,TRBJ2-3,16,TRBV28,many
CSARGPGQGALSYGYTF,TGCAGTGCTAGAGGTCCGGGACAGGGGGCCCTATCCTATGGCTACACCTTC,TRBD1,TRBJ1-2,17,TRBV20-1,few
CATSEHGTSYEQYF,TGTGCCACCAGTGAACATGGGACTAGCTACGAGCAGTACTTC,TRBD2,TRBJ2-7,14,TRBV24-1,many
CASSLFRGEKLFF,TGTGCCAGCAGCTTGTTCAGGGGTGAAAAACTGTTTTTT,.,TRBJ1-4,13,TRBV5-6,.
CASSLAHQMEKLFF,TGTGCCAGCAGCTTAGCGCATCAAATGGAAAAACTGTTTTTT,.,TRBJ1-4,14,TRBV7-9,.
CASSPGTRLEQFF,TGTGCCAGCAGCCCCGGAACTAGATTGGAGCAGTTCTTC,.,TRBJ2-1,13,TRBV7-8,many
CASSRGPQQVETQYF,TGCGCCAGCAGCCGCGGACCGCAACAGGTGGAGACCCAGTACTTC,.,TRBJ2-5,15,TRBV5-1,.
CASSLDSLSPLHF,TGTGCCAGCAGCTTAGATTCGCTTTCACCCCTCCACTTT,.,TRBJ1-6,13,TRBV11-3,many
CSVGLFIGTGNTGELFF,TGCAGCGTTGGTCTTTTCATAGGGACTGGGAACACCGGGGAGCTGTTTTTT,.,TRBJ2-2,17,TRBV29-1,many
CASTNPGISNSYEQYF,TGCGCCAGCACCAACCCAGGAATCAGTAACTCCTACGAGCAGTACTTC,.,TRBJ2-7,16,TRBV5-1,few
CSARRGGGQPQHF,TGCAGTGCTAGGAGAGGGGGAGGTCAGCCCCAGCATTTT,.,TRBJ1-5,13,TRBV20-1,.
CASQSGSNRVEQFF,TGCGCCAGCCAGAGCGGGAGTAATCGAGTTGAGCAGTTCTTC,TRBD2,TRBJ2-1,14,TRBV5-1,many
CASSGSGRQTQYF,TGTGCCAGCAGCGGTAGCGGGAGACAGACCCAGTACTTC,TRBD2,TRBJ2-5,13,TRBV3-1,.
CASSLSTGGWTGELFF,TGCGCCAGCAGCTTATCGACAGGGGGCTGGACCGGGGAGCTGTTTTTT,TRBD1,TRBJ2-2,16,TRBV5-1,many
CATSPRYVGIKTYEQYF,TGTGCCACCAGCCCCCGGTATGTGGGGATAAAGACCTACGAGCAGTACTTC,.,TRBJ2-7,17,TRBV24-1,many
CASSNNRVGYTF,TGTGCCAGCAGTAATAACAGGGTTGGCTACACCTTC,.,TRBJ1-2,12,TRBV6-1,many
CATSRDGYSNQPQHF,TGTGCCACCAGCAGAGATGGCTATAGCAATCAGCCCCAGCATTTT,.,TRBJ1-5,15,TRBV15,few
CSAREDFTDTQYF,TGCAGTGCTAGAGAGGACTTCACAGATACGCAGTATTTT,.,TRBJ2-3,13,TRBV20-1,many
CSAPVRGAQETQYF,TGCAGTGCCCCCGTAAGGGGGGCGCAAGAGACCCAGTACTTC,.,TRBJ2-5,14,TRBV20-1,many
CASSLTAFGELFF,TGTGCCAGCAGTTTAACGGCCTTCGGGGAGCTGTTTTTT,.,TRBJ2-2,13,TRBV27,few
CATTGTGATYEQYF,TGTGCCACCACCGGGACAGGGGCTACCTACGAGCAGTACTTC,TRBD1,TRBJ2-7,14,TRBV28,.
CASSLATETYEQYF,TGTGCCAGCAGTTTAGCCACAGAAACCTACGAGCAGTACTTC,.,TRBJ2-7,14,TRBV28,many
CASSTLGEGNYNEQFF,TGTGCCAGCAGCACCCTAGGTGAGGGAAACTACAATGAGCAGTTCTTC,.,TRBJ2-1,16,TRBV13,.
CASKVQSTNTGELFF,TGTGCCAGCAAGGTACAGTCAACTAACACCGGGGAGCTGTTTTTT,.,TRBJ2-2,15,TRBV2,many
CASSEQFF,TGTGCCAGCAGCGAGCAGTTCTTC,.,TRBJ2-1,8,TRBV2,many
CASSLNRGSTDTQYF,TGTGCCAGCAGCTTAAACCGCGGAAGCACAGATACGCAGTATTTT,.,TRBJ2-3,15,TRBV7-3,many
CASSLIGGGIVTGELFF,TGTGCCAGCAGCTTAATTGGGGGCGGGATCGTCACCGGGGAGCTGTTTTTT,.,TRBJ2-2,17,TRBV7-6,.
CASSSLAGGNSYEQYF,TGCGCCAGCAGCTCGCTAGCGGGAGGGAATTCGTACGAGCAGTACTTC,TRBD2,TRBJ2-7,16,TRBV5-1,many
CASSPQTGRRTEAFF,TGTGCCAGCAGTCCACAGACAGGGAGGAGGACTGAAGCTTTCTTT,TRBD1,TRBJ1-1,15,TRBV9,many
CASTPRTVSSYNSPLHF,TGTGCCAGTACCCCGCGGACCGTGAGCTCCTATAATTCACCCCTCCACTTT,.,TRBJ1-6,17,TRBV19,.
CASRAGGWTSGRDNEQFF,TGTGCCAGCAGGGCAGGGGGCTGGACTAGCGGTAGGGACAATGAGCAGTTCTTC,TRBD2,TRBJ2-1,18,TRBV6-1,.
CASSQVQDSVHTQYF,TGTGCCAGCAGCCAAGTTCAGGACTCCGTGCATACGCAGTATTTT,.,TRBJ2-3,15,TRBV14,.
CSVFLGTTYEQYF,TGCAGCGTTTTCCTAGGGACCACCTACGAGCAGTACTTC,.,TRBJ2-7,13,TRBV29-1,few
CANTASSYEQYF,TGTGCCAACACCGCGAGCTCCTACGAGCAGTACTTC,.,TRBJ2-7,12,TRBV2,many
CASTNVAGPVNEQFF,TGCGCCAGCACGAACGTAGCGGGACCGGTGAATGAGCAGTTCTTC,TRBD2,TRBJ2-1,15,TRBV5-1,many
CASSLVQGGEEKLFF,TGTGCCAGCAGTTTAGTACAGGGTGGCGAAGAAAAACTGTTTTTT,.,TRBJ1-4,15,TRBV12-3/TRBV12-4,few